This T cell receptor (beta chain) was found in a study of T-cell reconstitution after alpha-beta-depleted transplantation in children. The authors prepared the TCRbeta library with unique molecular identifiers. MiXCR, applied by TCRdb to the PCR reads, yields one record per CDR3 protein. The sample holds 490,000 or so distinct CDR3 sequences, 8% to 11% seen once. CDR3 size: 14 residues. Trimming pared 5 bases from V and 4 bases from J, leaving 14 bases between. Per germline, CDR1 LNHNV and CDR2 YYDKDF (reference sequence). The sample holds many counts of this clonotype. Its cognate antigen is unknown. Overall study results and limits: Surviving thymic progenitors and recipient T cells were the source of high TCRbeta diversity at day 60 in some patients. T-cell counts and diversity were attributed mostly to newly produced T cells one year after transplant. Several hundred expanded graft clones reportedly supplied alpha-beta T cells about two months after transplant.

The specimen comprised PBMCs, sampled before TCRalphabeta/CD19-depleted stem cell transplant. The chain has TRBV15 and TRBJ1-1; no clear D gene. This TCR was sampled from a child aged 2-15 years with inherited bone marrow failure, due to receive a stem cell transplant. CDR3 amino acids: CATSERVETTEAFF. CDR3 DNA: TGTGCCACCAGCGAAAGGGTGGAGACCACTGAAGCTTTCTTT.